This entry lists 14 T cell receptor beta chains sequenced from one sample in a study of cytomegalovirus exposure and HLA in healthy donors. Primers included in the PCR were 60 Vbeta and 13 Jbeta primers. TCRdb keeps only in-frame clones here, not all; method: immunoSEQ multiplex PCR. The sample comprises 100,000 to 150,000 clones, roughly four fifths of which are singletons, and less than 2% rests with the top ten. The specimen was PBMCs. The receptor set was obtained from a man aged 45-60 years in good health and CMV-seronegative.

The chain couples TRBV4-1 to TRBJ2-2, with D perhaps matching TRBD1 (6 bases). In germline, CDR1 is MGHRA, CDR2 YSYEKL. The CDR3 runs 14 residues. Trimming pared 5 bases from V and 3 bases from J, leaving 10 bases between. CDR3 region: CASSLQGDTGELFF. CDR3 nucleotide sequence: TGCGCCAGCAGCTTACAGGGAGACACCGGGGAGCTGTTTTTT.

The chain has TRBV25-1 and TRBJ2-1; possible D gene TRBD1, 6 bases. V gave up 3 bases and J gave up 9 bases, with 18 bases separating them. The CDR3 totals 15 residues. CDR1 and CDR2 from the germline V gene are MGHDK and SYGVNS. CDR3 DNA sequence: TGTGCCAGCAGTGATTTTGGGGACACCCTCGGTGAGCAGTTCTTC. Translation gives CASSDFGDTLGEQFF. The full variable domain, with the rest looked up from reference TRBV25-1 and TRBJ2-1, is EADIYQTPRYLVIGTGKKITLECSQTMGHDKMYWYQQDPGMELHLIHYSYGVNSTEKGDLSSESTVSRIRTEHFPLTLESARPSHTSQYLCASSDFGDTLGEQFFGPGTRLTVL.

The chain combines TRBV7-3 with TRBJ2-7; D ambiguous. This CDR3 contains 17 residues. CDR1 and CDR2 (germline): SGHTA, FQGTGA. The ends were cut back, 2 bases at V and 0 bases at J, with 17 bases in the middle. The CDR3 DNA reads TGTGCCAGCAGCTTACCCCGCTGGCTTTCTAGCTCCTACGAGCAGTACTTC. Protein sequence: CASSLPRWLSSSYEQYF.

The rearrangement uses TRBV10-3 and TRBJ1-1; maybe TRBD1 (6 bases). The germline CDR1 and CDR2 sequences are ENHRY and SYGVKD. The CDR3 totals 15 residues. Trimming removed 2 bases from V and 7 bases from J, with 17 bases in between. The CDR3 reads CAISEPTRGNLEAFF. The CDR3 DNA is TGTGCCATCAGTGAGCCCACGAGGGGGAATCTTGAAGCTTTCTTT.

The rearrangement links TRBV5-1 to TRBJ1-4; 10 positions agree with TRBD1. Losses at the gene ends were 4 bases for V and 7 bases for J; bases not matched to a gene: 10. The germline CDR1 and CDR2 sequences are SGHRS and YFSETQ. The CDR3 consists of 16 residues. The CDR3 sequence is CASSTGTGAEGEKLFF. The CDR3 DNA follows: TGCGCCAGCAGCACCGGGACAGGGGCCGAGGGTGAAAAACTGTTTTTT.

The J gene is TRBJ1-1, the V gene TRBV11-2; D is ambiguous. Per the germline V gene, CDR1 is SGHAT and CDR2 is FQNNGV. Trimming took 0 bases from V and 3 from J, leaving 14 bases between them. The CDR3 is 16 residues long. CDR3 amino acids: CASSLEWRVKYTEAFF. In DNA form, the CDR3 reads TGTGCCAGCAGCTTAGAGTGGAGGGTGAAGTACACTGAAGCTTTCTTT.

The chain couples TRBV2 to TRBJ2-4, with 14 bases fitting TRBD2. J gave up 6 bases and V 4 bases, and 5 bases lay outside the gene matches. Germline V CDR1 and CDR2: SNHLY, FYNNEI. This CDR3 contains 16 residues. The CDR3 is CASSVGLAGAGNIQYF. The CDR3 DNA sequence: TGTGCCAGCAGTGTGGGACTAGCGGGGGCCGGAAACATTCAGTACTTC.

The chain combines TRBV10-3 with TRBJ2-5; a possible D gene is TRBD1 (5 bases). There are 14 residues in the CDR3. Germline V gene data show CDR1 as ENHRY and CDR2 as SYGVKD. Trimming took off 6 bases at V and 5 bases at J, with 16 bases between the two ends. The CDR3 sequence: CAIRDSRASETQYF. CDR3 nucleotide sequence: TGTGCCATCAGGGATTCCAGGGCGTCCGAGACCCAGTACTTC.

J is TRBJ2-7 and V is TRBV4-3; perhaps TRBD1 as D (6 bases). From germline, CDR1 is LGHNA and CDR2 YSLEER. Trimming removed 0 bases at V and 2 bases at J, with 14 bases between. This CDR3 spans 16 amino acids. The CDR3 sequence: CASSQDSGTTTYEQYF. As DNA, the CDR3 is TGCGCCAGCAGCCAAGATTCCGGGACAACTACCTACGAGCAGTACTTC.

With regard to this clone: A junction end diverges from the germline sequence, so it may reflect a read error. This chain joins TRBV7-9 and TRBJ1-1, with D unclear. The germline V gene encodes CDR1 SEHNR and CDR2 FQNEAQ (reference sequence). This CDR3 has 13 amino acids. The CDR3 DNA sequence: TGTTCCAGCAGCTTATTGTCGGACACTGAAGCTTTCTTT. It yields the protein CSSSLLSDTEAFF.

CDR3 DNA: TGTGCCAGTAGTATATCACAGGGGAGCGCAGCTGGCTACACCTTC. As protein: CASSISQGSAAGYTF. The genes are TRBV19 and TRBJ1-2; 7 positions match TRBD1. Germline CDR1 reads LNHDA; CDR2 reads SQIVND (reference sequence). Losses at the gene ends were 2 bases for V and 7 bases for J; bases not matched to a gene: 10. This CDR3 region has 15 residues.

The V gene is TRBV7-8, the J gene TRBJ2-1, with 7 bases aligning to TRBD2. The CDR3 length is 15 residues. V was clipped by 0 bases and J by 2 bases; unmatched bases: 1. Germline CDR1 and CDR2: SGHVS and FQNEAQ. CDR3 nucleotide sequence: TGTGCCAGCAGCTTAGCGCGGGGGACCTACAATGAGCAGTTCTTC. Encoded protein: CASSLARGTYNEQFF. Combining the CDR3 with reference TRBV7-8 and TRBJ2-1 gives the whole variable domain GAGVSQSPRYKVAKRGQDVALRCDPISGHVSLFWYQQALGQGPEFLTYFQNEAQLDKSGLPSDRFFAERPEGSVSTLKIQRTQQEDSAVYLCASSLARGTYNEQFFGPGTRLTVL.

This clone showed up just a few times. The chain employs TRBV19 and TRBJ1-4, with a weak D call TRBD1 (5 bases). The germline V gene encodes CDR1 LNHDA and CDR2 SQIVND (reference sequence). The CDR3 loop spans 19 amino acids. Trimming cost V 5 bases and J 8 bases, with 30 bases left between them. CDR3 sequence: CASSPKEVGGTYLREKLFF. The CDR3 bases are TGTGCCAGTAGTCCCAAAGAGGTTGGCGGGACCTACTTGAGGGAAAAACTGTTTTTT. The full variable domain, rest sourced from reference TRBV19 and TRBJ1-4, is DGGITQSPKYLFRKEGQNVTLSCEQNLNHDAMYWYRQDPGQGLRLIYYSQIVNDFQKGDIAEGYSVSREKKESFPLTVTSAQKNPTAFYLCASSPKEVGGTYLREKLFFGSGTQLSVL.

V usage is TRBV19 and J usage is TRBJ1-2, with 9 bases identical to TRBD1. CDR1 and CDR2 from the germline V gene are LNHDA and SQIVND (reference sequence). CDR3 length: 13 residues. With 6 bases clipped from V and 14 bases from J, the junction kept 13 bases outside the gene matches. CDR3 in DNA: TGTGCCAGTAGAGAAGACGACAGGGGGATGTTGACCTTC. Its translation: CASREDDRGMLTF.